One and the same sample provided the 28 T cell receptor beta chains below, sequenced in a study of blood T cells in healthy people across ages. The use of a sample-barcoded 5' primer and a J-beta primer mix characterized a second PCR of roughly 7 to 12 cycles. A single record per CDR3 protein comes from TCRdb applying MiXCR to the 5' RACE reads. The data contain hundreds of thousands of distinct CDR3 sequences, 25% to 30% of them singletons. These data also formed part of another study, on T cells of mothers and their children.

Material for sequencing was blood. These receptors came from a boy younger than 18 in good health.

The chain recombines TRBV1 with TRBJ1-4; the tabulated D call, TRBD1, remains unverified against the DNA. TRBV1 is a documented pseudogene. The CDR3 runs to 16 residues. CDR3 nucleotides: TGCACCAGCAGCCAAGTAGCAGGGTCGCCTAATGAAAAACTGCTTTTT. This translates into CTSSQVAGSPNEKLLF.

The chain is built from TRBV20-1 and TRBJ2-3; 8 positions agree with TRBD2. The V gene end was trimmed by 5 bases and the J gene end by 2 bases; junction bases not matched to a gene: 9. Germline V gene lookup returns CDR1 DFQATT and CDR2 SNEGSKA (reference sequence). The CDR3 consists of 15 residues. CDR3 sequence: CSAGLTSASTDTQYF. As DNA, the CDR3 is TGCAGTGCTGGCCTGACTAGCGCCTCCACAGATACGCAGTATTTT.

This clonotype turned up a few times. V is TRBV7-2 and J is TRBJ2-1; D may be TRBD1 or TRBD2 (5 bases each). From germline, CDR1 is SGHTA and CDR2 FQGNSA. The CDR3 runs 16 residues. The ends were cut back, 3 bases at V and 10 bases at J, with 22 bases in the middle. DNA of the CDR3: TGTGCCAGCAGCTTTAGCTTCCCCGGGGCAGTTGGCGAGCAGTTCTTC. Protein: CASSFSFPGAVGEQFF.

For this clonotype: One end of the junction is discordant with germline, which a read error may explain. J is TRBJ1-1 and V is TRBV6-5; possibly TRBD1 for D (5 bases). This CDR3 is 15 amino acids long. The germline V gene encodes CDR1 MNHEY and CDR2 SVGAGI. In DNA, the CDR3 is TGTGTCAGCAGTCACGGACCCAGTGGGGGGACTGAAGCTTTCTTT. This sequence encodes CVSSHGPSGGTEAFF.

V usage is TRBV9 and J usage is TRBJ1-1; tentatively, D is TRBD1 (6 bases). The CDR3 loop spans 14 amino acids. Deletions cut 3 bases from V and 1 base from J, with 10 bases between. The germline gives CDR1 SGDLS, CDR2 YYNGEE. The CDR3 sequence: CASSEEGENTEAFF. The CDR3 region has the DNA TGTGCCAGCAGCGAGGAGGGGGAGAACACTGAAGCTTTCTTT.

The rearrangement joins TRBV3-1 to TRBJ2-5; the match to TRBD2 covers 8 bases. This CDR3 is 16 amino acids long. Trimming at V came to 1 base and at J to 6 bases, leaving 10 bases not matched to a gene. Germline V gene data show CDR1 as LGHDT and CDR2 as YNNKEL (reference sequence). This chain's CDR3 is CASSQAPRGGEKTQYF. In DNA, the CDR3 is TGTGCCAGCAGCCAAGCCCCCCGGGGGGGTGAGAAGACCCAGTACTTC.

The chain combines TRBV6-6 with TRBJ1-5; D is perhaps TRBD1 (5 bases). The CDR3 covers 15 residues. Trimming removed 6 bases at V and 7 bases at J, with 19 bases between. Germline V gives CDR1 MNHNY, CDR2 SVGAGI (reference sequence). The DNA of the CDR3 is TGTGCCAGCAGCGCTCGGGACGGCCGAGGGCAGCCCCAGCATTTT. Translated: CASSARDGRGQPQHF.

The chain joins TRBV4-1 to TRBJ2-2, with a tentative D call TRBD2 (5 bases). This CDR3 spans 15 amino acids. Trimming took off 0 bases at V and 3 bases at J, with 8 bases between the two ends. Germline CDR1 and CDR2: MGHRA and YSYEKL. The CDR3 DNA reads as TGCGCCAGCAGCCAAGATTTGCGGGACACCGGGGAGCTGTTTTTT. Residues: CASSQDLRDTGELFF.

This clonotype was observed a few times. The chain recombines TRBV5-7 with TRBJ1-2; a weak D match, TRBD1 (5 bases). TRBV5-7 is filed as an ORF, its function uncertain. Trimming removed 4 bases at V and 1 base at J, with 17 bases between. This CDR3 has 16 residues. This CDR3 reads CASSAASGPINYGYTF. CDR3 DNA: TGTGCCAGCAGCGCTGCGTCGGGGCCGATTAACTATGGCTACACCTTC.

The rearrangement uses TRBV30 and TRBJ2-1; possibly TRBD1 for D (5 bases). CDR3 length equals 14 residues. Deletions cut 5 bases from V and 2 bases from J, with 13 bases between. The germline V gene encodes CDR1 GTSNPN and CDR2 SVGIG (reference sequence). The CDR3 loop reads CAWSQGGPYNEQFF. The DNA of the CDR3 is TGTGCCTGGTCCCAGGGCGGCCCCTACAATGAGCAGTTCTTC.

The rearrangement uses TRBV20-1 and TRBJ2-1; TRBD2 matches at 10 bases. The CDR3 totals 14 residues. Germline lookup yields CDR1 DFQATT and CDR2 SNEGSKA (reference sequence). J was trimmed by 8 bases and V by 0 bases; bases with no gene match: 4. The CDR3 protein is CSARELAGVDEQFF. DNA for the CDR3: TGCAGTGCTAGAGAGCTAGCGGGAGTGGATGAGCAGTTCTTC.

The chain couples TRBV6-5 to TRBJ2-5, with TRBD1 as a possible D gene (5 bases). This CDR3 comprises 16 residues. Germline CDR1 is MNHEY and CDR2 is SVGAGI. V was trimmed by 6 bases and J by 0 bases, leaving 17 bases between them. The CDR3 here is CASSPKTDRYQETQYF. The CDR3 coding sequence is TGTGCCAGCAGCCCAAAGACAGACCGCTACCAAGAGACCCAGTACTTC.

This sequence joins TRBV12-3 or TRBV12-4 and TRBJ1-2; tentatively, D is TRBD1 (6 bases). Trimming took off 0 bases at V and 7 bases at J, with 15 bases between the two ends. The CDR3 spans 15 residues. CDR3: CASSLAYGGPGGYTF. The CDR3 region has the DNA TGTGCCAGCAGTTTAGCCTATGGGGGGCCAGGTGGCTACACCTTC.

This clonotype was counted a few times. Relative to the germline gene, one junction end is altered; a read error may explain this. This chain links TRBV3-1 with TRBJ2-5; no definite D call. Matching the DNA end better, TRBJ2-1 makes the J call doubtful. Per germline, CDR1 LGHDT and CDR2 YNNKEL (reference sequence). CDR3 length equals 14 residues. The CDR3 spells CASSPLEPYNEQFF. CDR3 sequence (DNA): TGTGCCAGCAGCCCTCTAGAGCCCTACAATGAACAGTTCTTC.

This clonotype was detected ten times or more. This rearrangement joins TRBV7-3 to TRBJ2-1, with D perhaps being TRBD1 or TRBD2 (5 bases each). CDR1 SGHTA and CDR2 FQGTGA come from the germline V gene. V was cut by 4 bases and J by 5 bases, with 9 bases left in between. The CDR3 extends over 13 amino acids. The CDR3: CASSWGPDNEQFF. The DNA for the CDR3 is TGTGCCAGCAGCTGGGGACCAGACAATGAGCAGTTCTTC.

The chain combines TRBV7-9 with TRBJ1-2; D gene ambiguous. Trimming took 4 bases from V and 2 from J, leaving 11 bases between them. Germline CDR1 and CDR2: SEHNR and FQNEAQ (reference sequence). This CDR3 spans 14 amino acids. The CDR3 coding sequence is TGTGCCAGCAGCTCCCAGACCGTAAACTATGGCTACACCTTC. It encodes CASSSQTVNYGYTF.

This clonotype has a handful of counts. The gene calls are TRBV21-1 and TRBJ2-7. TRBV21-1 corresponds to a pseudogene. CDR3 length: 16 amino acids. In DNA form, the CDR3 reads TGTGCCAGCAGCAAAGTACCGGCCAGACCCTCCTACGAGCAGTACTTC. Its translation is CASSKVPARPSYEQYF.

This chain uses TRBV20-1 with TRBJ2-7; 9 bases are a match to TRBD1. In germline, CDR1 is DFQATT, CDR2 SNEGSKA (reference sequence). The CDR3 spans 13 residues. V lost 7 bases and J lost 8; bases outside the gene matches: 12. This chain's CDR3 is CSVWRQGEYQQYF. DNA for the CDR3: TGCAGTGTCTGGAGACAGGGGGAGTACCAGCAGTACTTC.

There are a few counts of this clonotype. V and J are TRBV3-1 and TRBJ2-5; tentative D call: TRBD2 (5 bases). The end of the DNA fits TRBJ2-1 better, so the J call may be wrong. CDR1 and CDR2 from the germline V gene are LGHDT and YNNKEL (reference sequence). The CDR3 consists of 15 residues. The CDR3 nucleotides read TGTGCCAGCAGCCAGCTCGTCGGGTGGCGGGATGAGCAGTTCTTC. Translated, it gives CASSQLVGWRDEQFF.

This clonotype was observed a few times. One junction end disagrees with the germline gene, perhaps due to a read error. V gene TRBV10-3 combines with J gene TRBJ1-2; 8 positions agree with TRBD1. This CDR3 has 14 residues. From germline, CDR1 is ENHRY and CDR2 SYGVKD. The DNA for the CDR3 is TGTGCCGCCATGGGGGCAGGGGGCCACTATGTCTACACCTTC. It specifies CAAMGAGGHYVYTF.

The rearrangement uses TRBV11-2 and TRBJ1-1, with D perhaps TRBD1 (6 bases). The CDR3 covers 13 residues. Trimming stripped 5 bases from V and 12 bases from J, with 19 bases between. Germline V lookup: CDR1 SGHAT, CDR2 FQNNGV. The CDR3 DNA follows: TGTGCCAGCAGCCGCTCCCGACAGGAGGGGACTTTCTTT. It specifies CASSRSRQEGTFF.

This clonotype turned up a few times. The rearrangement links TRBV2 to TRBJ2-5; 7 bases are a match to TRBD2. Germline V gives CDR1 SNHLY, CDR2 FYNNEI. CDR3 size: 12 residues. V trimming: 6 bases; J trimming: 13 bases; junction bases outside the gene matches: 11. The DNA of the CDR3 is TGTGCCAGCAGGCCCGTAGCGGGCCCGCGGTACTTC. This sequence encodes CASRPVAGPRYF.

The V gene is TRBV9, the J gene TRBJ2-7; 10 nucleotides match TRBD1. Germline CDR1 is SGDLS and CDR2 is YYNGEE. The CDR3 consists of 14 residues. V was clipped by 2 bases and J by 4 bases; unmatched bases: 3. CDR3 sequence (DNA): TGTGCCAGCAGCGTCCGGGGACAGGGGTACGAGCAGTACTTC. This gives the protein CASSVRGQGYEQYF.

This sequence joins TRBV15 and TRBJ2-3; 8 nucleotides align to TRBD2. Germline V lookup: CDR1 LNHNV, CDR2 YYDKDF (reference sequence). Losses at the gene ends were 0 bases for V and 8 bases for J; bases not matched to a gene: 16. The CDR3 is 18 residues long. In DNA form, the CDR3 reads TGTGCCACCAGCAGAGATCCGGTAACAGCGGGGGTGAGGGGTACGCAGTATTTT. It is translated as CATSRDPVTAGVRGTQYF.

The table lists this clonotype with a few counts. This chain joins TRBV12-3 or TRBV12-4 and TRBJ2-7, with D maybe TRBD1 (6 bases). V lost 4 bases to trimming and J lost 2 bases, with 12 bases between them. This CDR3 contains 14 residues. The CDR3 is CASSSLTGPYEQYF. In DNA form, the CDR3 reads TGTGCCAGCAGTTCCCTGACAGGCCCCTACGAGCAGTACTTC.

The chain carries TRBV28 and TRBJ1-1; 7 positions match TRBD1. Germline loops: CDR1 MDHEN, CDR2 SYDVKM. This CDR3 spans 17 amino acids. The V gene end was trimmed by 1 base and the J gene end by 1 base; junction bases not matched to a gene: 9. CDR3 region: CASSLFIPRQGNTEAFF. In nucleotides, the CDR3 is TGTGCCAGCAGTTTATTTATCCCCCGACAGGGGAACACTGAAGCTTTCTTT.

V and J are TRBV4-1 and TRBJ2-1, with TRBD2 matching over 7 bases. This CDR3 comprises 19 residues. Unmatched junction bases numbered 18, after V lost 4 bases and J lost 3 bases. Germline assignment: CDR1 MGHRA and CDR2 YSYEKL. CDR3 protein: CASSPSGAPSPGGYNEQFF. In nucleotides, the CDR3 is TGCGCCAGCAGCCCCTCTGGAGCCCCTAGCCCGGGGGGCTACAATGAGCAGTTCTTC.

This clonotype has a handful of counts. The V call is TRBV2, the J call TRBJ2-1; TRBD1 is a possible D gene (5 bases). The CDR3 is 16 amino acids. With 1 base removed from V and 0 bases from J, the gap between germline ends came to 10 bases. Germline CDR1 SNHLY, CDR2 FYNNEI. DNA of the CDR3: TGTGCCAGCAGTGAAGAGGGGCTAAGCTCCTACAATGAGCAGTTCTTC. This sequence encodes CASSEEGLSSYNEQFF.